Listed here are 5 T cell receptor beta chains from one sample, sequenced in a study of blood T cell repertoires in COVID-19. The assay was immunoSEQ multiplex PCR, and TCRdb's table has in-frame clones only and misses some. The sample records about 380,000 clones, 75% to 90% being singletons. Sequencing was performed on peripheral blood. The receptors stem from a woman aged 18-30 years with acute or convalescent COVID-19.

This clone was observed a handful of times. The rearrangement links TRBV5-1 to TRBJ1-4; TRBD1 matches at 7 bases. CDR3 length: 14 residues. Germline V gene lookup returns CDR1 SGHRS and CDR2 YFSETQ. Trimming removed 7 bases from V and 4 bases from J; junction bases left unmatched: 7. Here the CDR3 DNA reads TGCGCCAGCCGGCCGGGACAGTATAATGAAAAACTGTTTTTT. Translated, it gives CASRPGQYNEKLFF.

V usage is TRBV6-4 and J usage is TRBJ2-1; 7 bases match TRBD2. Germline V gene data show CDR1 as MRHNA and CDR2 as SNTAGT. V was clipped by 5 bases and J by 4 bases; unmatched bases: 8. The CDR3 spans 15 residues. The CDR3 nucleotides are TGTGCCAGCAGTCTAGGACTAGAGGGATACAATGAGCAGTTCTTC. Translation gives CASSLGLEGYNEQFF.

V is TRBV7-9 and J is TRBJ2-3, with 13 bases lining up with TRBD2. The length of the CDR3 is 17 residues. After removal of 4 bases from V and 5 bases from J, the junction contained 9 bases not matched to a gene. Germline assignment: CDR1 SEHNR and CDR2 FQNEAQ (reference sequence). CDR3 amino acids: CASSSTRTSGGGDTQYF. CDR3 coding DNA: TGTGCCAGCAGCTCGACTCGGACTAGCGGGGGCGGAGATACGCAGTATTTT.

This chain connects TRBV7-2 to TRBJ2-1; a weak D match, TRBD2 (5 bases). Trimming took off 3 bases at V and 9 bases at J, with 15 bases between the two ends. The CDR3 runs 14 residues. The V gene's germline CDR1 is SGHTA and CDR2 FQGNSA. The CDR3 spells CASSFWLSEVEQFF. The CDR3 bases are TGTGCCAGCAGCTTTTGGCTTAGCGAAGTTGAGCAGTTCTTC.

CDR3 sequence (DNA): TGTGCCAGCAGTGAAGAGGGAGCTAACTATGGCTACACCTTC. Amino acid sequence: CASSEEGANYGYTF. The chain combines TRBV2 with TRBJ1-2; D gene ambiguous. Per germline, CDR1 SNHLY and CDR2 FYNNEI. This CDR3 region has 14 residues. Trimming pared 1 base from V and 0 bases from J, leaving 6 bases between.